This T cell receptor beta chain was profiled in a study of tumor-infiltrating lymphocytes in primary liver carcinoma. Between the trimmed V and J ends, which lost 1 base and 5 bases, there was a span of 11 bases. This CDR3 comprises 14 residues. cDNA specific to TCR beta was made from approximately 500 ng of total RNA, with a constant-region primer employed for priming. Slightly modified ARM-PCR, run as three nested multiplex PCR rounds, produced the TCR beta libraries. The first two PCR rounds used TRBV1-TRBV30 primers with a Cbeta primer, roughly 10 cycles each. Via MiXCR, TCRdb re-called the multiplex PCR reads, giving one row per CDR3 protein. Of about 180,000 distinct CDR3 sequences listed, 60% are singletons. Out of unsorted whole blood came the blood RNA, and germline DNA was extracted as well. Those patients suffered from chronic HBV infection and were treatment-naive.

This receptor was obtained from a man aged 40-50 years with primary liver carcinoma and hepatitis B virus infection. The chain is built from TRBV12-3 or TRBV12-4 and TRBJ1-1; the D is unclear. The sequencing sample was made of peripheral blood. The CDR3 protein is CASSLEVVGTEAFF. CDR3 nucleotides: TGTGCCAGCAGTTTAGAGGTAGTAGGGACTGAAGCTTTCTTT.